This TCR beta chain derives from a study of T cells in Graves' hyperthyroidism and ophthalmopathy. Regarding the study as a whole: Ophthalmopathy could be told apart from stable hyperthyroidism with a 13 V-J model. Expanded thyroid clonotypes (above 0.001) were mostly also found in blood.

V was clipped by 1 base and J by 6 bases, with 10 bases between them. The CDR3 runs to 14 residues. Germline CDR1 is WSHSY and CDR2 is SAAADI. Note on this clonotype: What it binds is unknown.

The CDR3 regions of TCR beta were amplified from RNA transcripts. With the HTBI primer set, the TCR CDR3 went through a first round of RT-PCR. One entry per CDR3 protein results from TCRdb running MiXCR on the multiplex PCR reads. This repertoire shows a few hundred thousand distinct CDR3 sequences, 14% found once; its top ten account for over 11%. V is TRBV10-2 and J is TRBJ2-1; D remains unclear. Input material: blood. This clonotype was obtained from a woman between 35 and 50 years old with Graves' hyperthyroidism. The CDR3 protein is CASSELLGSNEQFF. For the CDR3, the DNA is TGCGCCAGCAGTGAGTTGTTGGGGTCCAATGAGCAGTTCTTC.